The next 27 T cell receptor beta chains were all read from a single sample in a study of blood T cell repertoires in COVID-19. TCRdb's copy holds only in-frame clones and misses some; the assay was immunoSEQ multiplex PCR. In the table there are about 250,000 clones, approximately 84% of which are singletons. Sequencing was done on a sample of peripheral blood. All receptors come from a woman older than 75 with acute or convalescent COVID-19.

The rearrangement uses TRBV5-1 and TRBJ2-3; D gene unclear. Germline V CDR1 and CDR2: SGHRS, YFSETQ. V lost 4 bases, J lost 3 bases, and 6 bases lay in between. The CDR3 extends over 12 amino acids. CDR3 sequence: CASSPATDTQYF. The CDR3 DNA reads as TGCGCCAGCAGCCCTGCGACAGATACGCAGTATTTT.

This clone was counted a single time. The chain recombines TRBV6-5 with TRBJ2-3; D unresolved. V lost 8 bases and J lost 4, with 7 bases in between. This CDR3 region has 11 residues. CDR1 and CDR2 from the germline V gene are MNHEY and SVGAGI. CDR3 residues: CASRSADTQYF. In DNA, the CDR3 is TGTGCCAGCCGTTCGGCAGATACGCAGTATTTT.

The rearrangement links TRBV18 to TRBJ1-5; D might be TRBD1 (5 bases). The CDR3 length is 16 residues. Trimming stripped 5 bases from V and 3 bases from J, with 17 bases between. The germline gives CDR1 KGHSH, CDR2 LQKENI. The CDR3 spells CASSSGGGTLNQPQHF. CDR3 bases: TGTGCCAGCTCATCTGGGGGGGGGACCCTCAATCAGCCCCAGCATTTT.

The chain has TRBV4-2 and TRBJ1-4; weak D call: TRBD1 (6 bases). The V gene lost 2 bases and the J gene lost 4 bases, with 14 bases spanning the gap. This CDR3 spans 16 amino acids. CDR1 is LGHNA and CDR2 is YNFKEQ in the germline V gene. CDR3 sequence (DNA): TGTGCCAGCAGCCAAACCCAGGGGCAGATTAATGAAAAACTGTTTTTT. This codes for CASSQTQGQINEKLFF.

The chain is built from TRBV7-2 and TRBJ2-7, with 10 nucleotides matching TRBD2. In germline, CDR1 is SGHTA, CDR2 FQGNSA. V lost 5 bases, J lost 5 bases, and 9 bases stayed unmatched. This CDR3 is built from 15 residues. DNA for the CDR3: TGTGCCAGCAGCCCGGGGACTAGCGCGGTCCACGAGCAGTACTTC. The encoded protein is CASSPGTSAVHEQYF. The variable domain in full, with the rest retrieved from reference TRBV7-2 and TRBJ2-7, is GAGVSQSPSNKVTEKGKDVELRCDPISGHTALYWYRQSLGQGLEFLIYFQGNSAPDKSGLPSDRFSAERTGGSVSTLTIQRTQQEDSAVYLCASSPGTSAVHEQYFGPGTRLTVT.

The rearrangement joins TRBV5-1 to TRBJ2-1, with 12 bases fitting TRBD2. This CDR3 is 17 amino acids long. V shed 4 bases and J 2 bases; nucleotides not matched to a gene: 7. CDR1 SGHRS and CDR2 YFSETQ come from the germline V gene. The CDR3 is CASSPEASGGAYNEQFF. The CDR3 DNA reads TGCGCCAGCAGCCCGGAGGCTAGCGGGGGGGCCTACAATGAGCAGTTCTTC.

The rearrangement links TRBV7-9 to TRBJ1-5; 9 bases align to TRBD1. Trimming removed 4 bases from V and 5 bases from J; junction bases left unmatched: 12. Looked up from germline, CDR1 is SEHNR and CDR2 is FQNEAQ (reference sequence). This CDR3 is 17 amino acids long. The CDR3 spells CASSSAATGGIDQPQHF. CDR3 nucleotides: TGTGCCAGCAGCTCAGCCGCGACAGGGGGAATCGATCAGCCCCAGCATTTT.

The V gene is TRBV28, the J gene TRBJ1-5, with TRBD1 as a possible D gene (5 bases). Germline CDR1 is MDHEN and CDR2 is SYDVKM. Deletions cut 7 bases from V and 4 bases from J, with 23 bases between. This CDR3 region has 17 residues. The chain's CDR3 is CASTSGPVGVFNQPQHF. The DNA of the CDR3 is TGTGCCAGCACCTCCGGGCCGGTAGGGGTCTTTAATCAGCCCCAGCATTTT. Combining the CDR3 with reference TRBV28 and TRBJ1-5 gives the whole variable domain DVKVTQSSRYLVKRTGEKVFLECVQDMDHENMFWYRQDPGLGLRLIYFSYDVKMKEKGDIPEGYSVSREKKERFSLILESASTNQTSMYLCASTSGPVGVFNQPQHFGDGTRLSIL.

The chain carries TRBV27 and TRBJ2-3; TRBD1 agrees at 8 bases. CDR3 size: 14 residues. V trimming: 6 bases; J trimming: 2 bases; junction bases outside the gene matches: 4. CDR1 is MNHEY and CDR2 is SMNVEV in the germline V gene (reference sequence). The CDR3 here is CASRRQGTTDTQYF. In DNA form, the CDR3 reads TGTGCCAGCAGACGACAGGGGACCACAGATACGCAGTATTTT.

The chain carries TRBV20-1 and TRBJ2-7; perhaps TRBD1 as D (6 bases). Germline-derived CDR1 and CDR2 are DFQATT and SNEGSKA (reference sequence). The ends were cut back, 7 bases at V and 7 bases at J, with 11 bases in the middle. The CDR3 length is 10 residues. The CDR3 DNA is TGCAGTGGCCAGCAGGGGGAGCAGTACTTC. Encoded protein: CSGQQGEQYF.

The chain uses TRBV5-4 and TRBJ2-3; 9 bases line up with TRBD2. The length of the CDR3 is 19 residues. Germline V gene data show CDR1 as SGHNT and CDR2 as YYREEE (reference sequence). The ends lost 5 bases at V and 4 bases at J; junction bases unmatched: 20. The CDR3 DNA reads TGTGCCAGCAGAAATATTCGGGCGGGAGGGCCCTCTCCGGCAGATACGCAGTATTTT. Translation: CASRNIRAGGPSPADTQYF. The variable domain in full, completed from reference TRBV5-4 and TRBJ2-3, reads ETGVTQSPTHLIKTRGQQVTLRCSSQSGHNTVSWYQQALGQGPQFIFQYYREEENGRGNFPPRFSGLQFPNYSSELNVNALELDDSALYLCASRNIRAGGPSPADTQYFGPGTRLTVL.

V and J are TRBV19 and TRBJ1-5; D possibly corresponds to TRBD1 (5 bases). The CDR3 contains 15 residues. Trimming left V 3 bases short and J 3 bases short, with 12 bases between. Germline V gene data show CDR1 as LNHDA and CDR2 as SQIVND (reference sequence). CDR3 DNA sequence: TGTGCCAGTAGTATCTGGACATATCTCAATCAGCCCCAGCATTTT. The encoded protein is CASSIWTYLNQPQHF.

This clone was seen only once. The chain carries TRBV4-1 and TRBJ1-2; maybe TRBD1 (6 bases). Trimming removed 6 bases from V and 8 bases from J, with 19 bases in between. CDR1 is MGHRA, CDR2 YSYEKL, per germline. The CDR3 spans 14 residues. The CDR3 reads CASSPGQSLGGYTF. The CDR3 DNA follows: TGCGCCAGCAGTCCCGGACAGAGCCTCGGGGGCTACACCTTC.

The chain couples TRBV6-5 to TRBJ2-7, with TRBD1 matching over 7 bases. Trimming took 10 bases from V and 3 from J; bases not matched to a gene: 9. The CDR3 spans 13 residues. Germline V CDR1 and CDR2: MNHEY, SVGAGI. CDR3 residues: CATERPGGYEQYF. The CDR3 DNA is TGTGCCACCGAGAGGCCAGGGGGCTACGAGCAGTACTTC.

Remarks on this clone: Different DNA sequences within this sample yield the same CDR3. The chain combines TRBV2 with TRBJ1-2; the D gene is possibly TRBD1 (6 bases). V lost 0 bases, J lost 2 bases, and 7 bases lay in between. The CDR3 is made up of 14 amino acids. Per the germline V gene, CDR1 is SNHLY and CDR2 is FYNNEI. This CDR3 reads CASSEARGNYGYTF. The CDR3 DNA follows: TGTGCCAGCAGTGAAGCGAGGGGGAACTATGGCTACACCTTC.

The chain recombines TRBV5-4 with TRBJ2-5; 11 nucleotides align to TRBD2. The V gene end was trimmed by 0 bases and the J gene end by 2 bases; junction bases not matched to a gene: 3. From germline, CDR1 is SGHNT and CDR2 YYREEE (reference sequence). CDR3 length: 16 amino acids. CDR3 residues: CASSLGASGGQETQYF. DNA of the CDR3: TGTGCCAGCAGCTTGGGGGCTAGCGGGGGGCAAGAGACCCAGTACTTC.

This chain connects TRBV9 to TRBJ2-3; 7 bases are shared with TRBD2. V lost 3 bases and J lost 2; bases outside the gene matches: 15. Germline V gene data show CDR1 as SGDLS and CDR2 as YYNGEE. CDR3 length equals 18 residues. CDR3 amino acids: CASSDPLGVAGITDTQYF. CDR3 DNA: TGTGCCAGCAGCGACCCCCTAGGGGTAGCGGGCATCACAGATACGCAGTATTTT. Variable domain in full (rest from reference TRBV9 and TRBJ2-3): DSGVTQTPKHLITATGQRVTLRCSPRSGDLSVYWYQQSLDQGLQFLIQYYNGEERAKGNILERFSAQQFPDLHSELNLSSLELGDSALYFCASSDPLGVAGITDTQYFGPGTRLTVL.

V gene TRBV12-5 combines with J gene TRBJ1-2; possible D gene TRBD1, 5 bases. The CDR3 sequence is 14 residues long. CDR1 is LGHNT and CDR2 is FRNRAP in the germline V gene. V lost 2 bases and J 2 bases, leaving 9 bases between the germline ends. CDR3: CASGLNQGNYGYTF. DNA of the CDR3: TGTGCTAGTGGTTTGAACCAGGGAAACTATGGCTACACCTTC.

V is TRBV27 and J is TRBJ2-1, with D tentatively TRBD1 (5 bases). The germline CDR1 and CDR2 sequences are MNHEY and SMNVEV (reference sequence). CDR3 size: 16 residues. Trimming took off 8 bases at V and 4 bases at J, with 21 bases between the two ends. The CDR3 nucleotides are TGTGCCAGCCACCTTAAGGGGCTAAAATCTTACAATGAGCAGTTCTTC. It encodes CASHLKGLKSYNEQFF.

The V and J genes are TRBV5-1 and TRBJ1-1; 7 bases map to TRBD1. The germline CDR1 and CDR2 sequences are SGHRS and YFSETQ. After removal of 4 bases from V and 3 bases from J, the junction contained 9 bases not matched to a gene. CDR3 length: 15 residues. CDR3 DNA sequence: TGCGCCAGCAGCCCAGGGGGACAGAGAGACACTGAAGCTTTCTTT. The encoded protein is CASSPGGQRDTEAFF.

Note on this clone: This may be a read error: a much more frequent sequence differs by one nucleotide. The same CDR3 arises from other DNA sequences in this sample as well. The chain couples TRBV5-1 to TRBJ2-5, with 7 bases matching TRBD1. The CDR3 is made up of 13 amino acids. Germline CDR1 reads SGHRS; CDR2 reads YFSETQ. V was pared by 4 bases and J by 3 bases, with 3 bases of the junction left unmatched. The CDR3: CASSLGTEETQYF. The CDR3 coding sequence is TGCGCCAGCAGCCTGGGGACAGAAGAGACCCAGTACTTC.

The rearrangement joins TRBV11-2 to TRBJ2-1, with TRBD2 matching 7 bases. This CDR3 comprises 14 residues. Unmatched junction bases numbered 4, after V lost 1 base and J lost 7 bases. Germline CDR1 SGHAT, CDR2 FQNNGV. The CDR3 nucleotides are TGTGCCAGCAGCTTAGGCGGGAGTTCTAATGAGCAGTTCTTC. It translates to CASSLGGSSNEQFF.

This sequence joins TRBV28 and TRBJ1-4; TRBD1 aligns across 7 bases. After removal of 2 bases from V and 4 bases from J, the junction contained 4 bases not matched to a gene. Germline CDR1 and CDR2: MDHEN and SYDVKM. The CDR3 sequence is 15 residues long. This CDR3 is CASSLGSGGNEKLFF. The CDR3 DNA sequence: TGTGCCAGCAGTTTAGGGTCAGGGGGTAATGAAAAACTGTTTTTT.

V gene TRBV5-5 combines with J gene TRBJ2-2; the match to TRBD2 covers 8 bases. The CDR3 spans 15 residues. V was clipped by 4 bases and J by 0 bases; unmatched bases: 2. Germline values: CDR1 SGHKS, CDR2 YYEKEE (reference sequence). The CDR3 spells CASSPGLANTGELFF. The CDR3 DNA is TGTGCCAGCAGCCCGGGACTAGCGAACACCGGGGAGCTGTTTTTT.

The chain combines TRBV29-1 with TRBJ2-5; the D gene is possibly TRBD2 (6 bases). V was shortened by 3 bases and J by 3 bases, with 8 bases between the two germline ends. Looked up from germline, CDR1 is SQVTM and CDR2 is ANQGSEA. This CDR3 is built from 12 residues. In DNA, the CDR3 is TGCAGCGTTGATCGGAGGGAAGAGACCCAGTACTTC. Protein: CSVDRREETQYF.

This clone was counted a few times. This chain uses TRBV3-1 (or the pseudogene TRBV3-2) with TRBJ2-7; 12 bases align to TRBD2. The trim removed 6 bases at V and 5 bases at J, leaving 5 bases unmatched. CDR3 length: 14 amino acids. Germline V gene lookup returns CDR1 LGHDT and CDR2 YNNKEL (reference sequence). The CDR3 protein is CASSRLAGVDEQYF. DNA for the CDR3: TGTGCCAGCAGTCGACTAGCGGGAGTGGACGAGCAGTACTTC.

This clone has just one count. The chain uses TRBV7-8 and TRBJ2-7, with TRBD2 as a possible D gene (6 bases). Between the trimmed V and J ends, which lost 3 bases and 2 bases, there was a span of 20 bases. This CDR3 contains 17 residues. The germline V gene has CDR1 SGHVS and CDR2 FQNEAQ. Here the CDR3 DNA reads TGTGCCAGCAGCTTCTTTAGCGGTCAAGCACCAACCTACGAGCAGTACTTC. Its translation is CASSFFSGQAPTYEQYF.